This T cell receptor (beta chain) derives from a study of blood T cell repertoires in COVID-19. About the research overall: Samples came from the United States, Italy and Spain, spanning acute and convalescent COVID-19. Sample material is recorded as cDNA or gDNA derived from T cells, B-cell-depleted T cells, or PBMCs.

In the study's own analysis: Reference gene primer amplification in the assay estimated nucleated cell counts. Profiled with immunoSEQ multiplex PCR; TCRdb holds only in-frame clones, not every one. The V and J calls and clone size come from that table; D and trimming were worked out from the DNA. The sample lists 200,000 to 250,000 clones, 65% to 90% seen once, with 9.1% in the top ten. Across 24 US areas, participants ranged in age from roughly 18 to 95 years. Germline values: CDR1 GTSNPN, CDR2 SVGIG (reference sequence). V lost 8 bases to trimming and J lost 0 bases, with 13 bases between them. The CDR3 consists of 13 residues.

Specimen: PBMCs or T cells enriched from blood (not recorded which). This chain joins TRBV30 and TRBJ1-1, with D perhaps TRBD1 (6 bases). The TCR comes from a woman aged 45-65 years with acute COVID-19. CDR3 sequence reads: CALGGRMNTEAFF. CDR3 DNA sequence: TGTGCCCTCGGGGGGCGGATGAACACTGAAGCTTTCTTT.